Each of the 6 T cell receptor beta chains below was sequenced from the same sample in a study of graft-versus-host responses after intestinal transplantation (dated by TCRdb to about 2021). What this sample's time point label stands for: cells obtained before transplantation from donor or recipient. Preparation of the library involved the immunoSEQ multiplex PCR assay. In TCRdb, the immuneACCESS table is reduced to in-frame sequences with V and J assigned. These tables do not hold every clone; where another copy was compared, an unresolved V gene accounts for under half, and the others remain unexplained. The table for this sample lists about 90,000 clones; about nine tenths of them were counted only once. The top ten clonotypes cover more than 0.3% of the sample. Antigens for these TCRs are unknown. Here the sequenced sample was unstimulated CD4+ T cells sorted from spleen or lymph node cells, taken before intestinal transplant. The receptors shown here come from a human donor who received an intestinal transplant.

The rearrangement joins TRBV29-1 to TRBJ1-1; perhaps TRBD1 as D (6 bases). The CDR3 length is 12 residues. CDR1 SQVTM and CDR2 ANQGSEA come from the germline V gene. The V end was cut by 3 bases, the J end by 11 bases, with 16 bases between. The CDR3 sequence: CSVEGRGLEAFF. The CDR3, as DNA: TGCAGCGTTGAGGGCCGGGGGCTGGAGGCTTTCTTT.

This clone was detected only a few times. The chain carries TRBV6-1 and TRBJ1-4; D is undetermined. This CDR3 is built from 14 residues. V was pared by 7 bases and J by 4 bases, with 13 bases between. CDR1 and CDR2 (germline): MNHNS, SASEGT. For the CDR3, the DNA is TGTGCCAGCATAGACGGCTACTATAATGAAAAACTGTTTTTT. It specifies CASIDGYYNEKLFF.

Here the CDR3 reads CASSVVSWDGGNTIYF. CDR3 sequence (DNA): TGTGCCAGCAGCGTAGTATCGTGGGACGGGGGAAACACCATATATTTT. The chain is built from TRBV9 and TRBJ1-3; the D gene is possibly TRBD1 (5 bases). CDR3 size: 16 residues. The ends were cut back, 0 bases at V and 4 bases at J, with 14 bases in the middle. Germline loops: CDR1 SGDLS, CDR2 YYNGEE.

V usage is TRBV9 and J usage is TRBJ2-3; 8 positions match TRBD1. Germline CDR1 SGDLS, CDR2 YYNGEE. Germline trimming cut 4 bases from V and 1 base from J; bases unmatched to any gene: 20. The CDR3 consists of 20 residues. The CDR3 reads CASSLVVVQGELLGTDTQYF. CDR3 sequence (DNA): TGTGCCAGCAGCCTAGTCGTGGTACAGGGGGAACTCTTGGGCACAGATACGCAGTATTTT.

The chain joins TRBV18 to TRBJ2-5, with D perhaps TRBD2 (5 bases). CDR1 is KGHSH and CDR2 is LQKENI in the germline V gene. The ends were cut back, 6 bases at V and 4 bases at J, with 15 bases in the middle. The CDR3 has 14 amino acids. DNA for the CDR3: TGTGCCAGCTCCCCGCAGGCGGGCCCAGAGACCCAGTACTTC. As protein: CASSPQAGPETQYF.

CDR3 nucleotides: TGTGCCAGCCGTAAGTCATCAGGGATGGAGCAGCCCCAGCATTTT. Translation: CASRKSSGMEQPQHF. The chain couples TRBV27 to TRBJ1-5; weak D call: TRBD1 (5 bases). The germline CDR1 and CDR2 sequences are MNHEY and SMNVEV (reference sequence). The CDR3 loop spans 15 amino acids. V was cut by 8 bases and J by 7 bases, with 21 bases left in between.